This T cell receptor beta chain is drawn from a study of identical twins. Trimming took 0 bases from V and 3 from J; bases not matched to a gene: 6. Germline CDR1 is DFQATT and CDR2 is SNEGSKA (reference sequence). The CDR3 length is 15 residues. TCRdb recomputed calls from the 5' RACE reads with MiXCR, one row per CDR3 protein. Here the sample spans 450,000 or so distinct CDR3 sequences, around 15% being singletons. The same sample was also used in a study of yellow fever vaccine responses in identical twins. This second report adds: Reportedly, the T cell response mounted by twins to vaccine seemed partly convergent, partly personalized.

The chain recombines TRBV20-1 with TRBJ2-7, with 9 bases matching TRBD2. Sample: CD4+ T cells sorted from blood. The clonotype was recovered from a woman aged 18-29 years in good health. CDR3 coding DNA: TGCAGTGCTAGAGAAGGAGCGGGGGGAAACTACGAGCAGTACTTC. Translating gives CSAREGAGGNYEQYF.